A selection of T cell receptor beta chains follows, all from one sample in a study of blood T cell repertoires in COVID-19. Here immunoSEQ multiplex PCR was the method, and the copy in TCRdb shows in-frame clones only, minus some. The table shows some 260,000 clones, with more than 85% occurring only once. The sample consisted of PBMCs or T cells enriched from blood (not recorded which). The receptors stem from a man aged 40-49 years who had recovered from COVID-19. Both conserved end residues are part of each CDR3. The D gene is left open where the match is weak. Expanded clones are given a class, and other clones once, few, many or no size at all.

J: TRBJ1-6
size: -
D: -
V: TRBV6-5
CDR3: CASSYTDVRADSPLHF
DNA: TGTGCCAGCAGTTATACGGACGTGCGGGCCGATTCACCCCTCCACTTT

J: TRBJ2-3
size: -
D: -
V: TRBV6-1
CDR3: CASSEVVGLRTDTQYF
DNA: TGTGCCAGCAGTGAGGTTGTCGGACTCCGCACAGATACGCAGTATTTT

J: TRBJ1-2
size: -
D: -
V: TRBV11-2
CDR3: CASSLDRTGGQGGYTF
DNA: TGTGCCAGCAGCTTAGACCGAACGGGTGGCCAGGGTGGCTACACCTTC

J: TRBJ2-6
size: -
D: TRBD1
V: TRBV4-3
CDR3: CASSQDGTEGANVLTF
DNA: TGCGCCAGCAGCCAAGATGGGACAGAGGGGGCCAACGTCCTGACTTTC

J: TRBJ2-1
size: -
D: TRBD2
V: TRBV4-2
CDR3: CASSQGGAGEDEQFF
DNA: TGTGCCAGCAGCCAAGGGGGAGCGGGAGAGGATGAGCAGTTCTTC

J: TRBJ1-3
size: -
D: -
V: TRBV19
CDR3: CASSRPPRETGNTIYF
DNA: TGTGCCAGTAGTAGGCCCCCAAGGGAGACTGGAAACACCATATATTTT

J: TRBJ2-3
size: -
D: TRBD2
V: TRBV4-1
CDR3: CASSQEGYGAGIPWEQYF
DNA: TGCGCCAGCAGCCAAGAAGGTTATGGAGCGGGGATACCATGGGAGCAGTATTTT

J: TRBJ1-2
size: -
D: -
V: TRBV7-3
CDR3: CASSPGGTTNYGYTF
DNA: TGTGCCAGCAGCCCCGGGGGAACTACTAACTATGGCTACACCTTC

J: TRBJ2-1
size: -
D: TRBD1
V: TRBV29-1
CDR3: CSVPRTDRVLDNEQFF
DNA: TGCAGCGTCCCTAGGACCGACAGGGTGTTAGACAATGAGCAGTTCTTC

J: TRBJ1-2
size: -
D: -
V: TRBV5-4
CDR3: CASSMGLLGNYGYTF
DNA: TGTGCCAGCAGCATGGGACTATTGGGAAACTATGGCTACACCTTC

J: TRBJ2-1
size: -
D: TRBD2
V: TRBV9
CDR3: CASSVVSGEYNEQFF
DNA: TGTGCCAGCAGCGTAGTGAGCGGGGAATACAATGAGCAGTTCTTC

J: TRBJ1-4
size: -
D: TRBD1
V: TRBV28
CDR3: CASSLATGTGSGKLFF
DNA: TGTGCCAGCAGTCTAGCGACAGGGACTGGGTCCGGAAAACTGTTTTTT

J: TRBJ2-7
size: -
D: TRBD1
V: TRBV6-2/TRBV6-3
CDR3: CASSHAGTVYEQYF
DNA: TGTGCCAGCAGCCACGCCGGGACAGTCTACGAGCAGTACTTC

J: TRBJ1-1
size: -
D: -
V: TRBV12-5
CDR3: CASGASPHQNTEAFF
DNA: TGTGCTAGTGGTGCGTCCCCGCACCAGAACACTGAAGCTTTCTTT

J: TRBJ1-4
size: -
D: TRBD1
V: TRBV6-5
CDR3: CASSTDRVNEKLFF
DNA: TGTGCCAGCAGTACTGACAGGGTTAATGAAAAACTGTTTTTT

J: TRBJ1-2
size: -
D: TRBD1
V: TRBV15
CDR3: CATSREGDSLSGYTF
DNA: TGTGCCACCAGCAGAGAGGGGGACAGTCTCTCTGGCTACACCTTC

J: TRBJ2-1
size: -
D: -
V: TRBV10-2
CDR3: CASRTSDGEQFF
DNA: TGCGCCAGCAGAACTAGTGATGGCGAGCAGTTCTTC

J: TRBJ2-5
size: -
D: TRBD1
V: TRBV11-3
CDR3: CASSLQTTGEETQYF
DNA: TGTGCCAGCAGCTTACAAACGACAGGGGAAGAGACCCAGTACTTC

J: TRBJ1-1
size: -
D: TRBD1
V: TRBV4-2
CDR3: CASSQEVTGGFVAFF
DNA: TGTGCCAGCAGCCAAGAGGTAACAGGGGGATTCGTAGCTTTCTTT

J: TRBJ2-1
size: -
D: -
V: TRBV5-1
CDR3: CASSSDSRAYNEQFF
DNA: TGCGCCAGCAGCTCAGATTCCAGGGCGTACAATGAGCAGTTCTTC

J: TRBJ1-1
size: -
D: -
V: TRBV27
CDR3: CASIPLGTLNTEAFF
DNA: TGTGCCAGCATACCCCTGGGGACATTGAACACTGAAGCTTTCTTT

J: TRBJ2-2
size: -
D: -
V: TRBV2
CDR3: CASSDSARLNTGELFF
DNA: TGTGCCAGCAGTGACTCGGCTAGACTAAACACCGGGGAGCTGTTTTTT

J: TRBJ1-1
size: -
D: -
V: TRBV7-8
CDR3: CASIPGGDTEAFF
DNA: TGTGCCAGCATTCCCGGAGGGGACACTGAAGCTTTCTTT

J: TRBJ2-5
size: once
D: TRBD2
V: TRBV19
CDR3: CASSIRASGYLAETQYF
DNA: TGTGCCAGTAGTATTAGGGCTAGCGGATATCTTGCCGAGACCCAGTACTTC

J: TRBJ1-4
size: -
D: -
V: TRBV11-3
CDR3: CASRGAPNEKLFF
DNA: TGTGCCAGCCGGGGGGCTCCTAATGAAAAACTGTTTTTT

J: TRBJ1-5
size: -
D: -
V: TRBV19
CDR3: CASSISANQPQHF
DNA: TGTGCCAGTAGTATATCCGCGAATCAGCCCCAGCATTTT

J: TRBJ2-5
size: -
D: TRBD2
V: TRBV30
CDR3: CAWTPRRLAGSETQYF
DNA: TGTGCCTGGACTCCCCGTCGGCTAGCGGGATCAGAGACCCAGTACTTC

J: TRBJ2-7
size: -
D: TRBD2
V: TRBV19
CDR3: CATMDLAGRNYEQYF
DNA: TGTGCCACCATGGATCTAGCGGGGAGAAATTACGAGCAGTACTTC

J: TRBJ1-2
size: -
D: -
V: TRBV7-3
CDR3: CASSSPGGVRNGYTF
DNA: TGTGCCAGCAGCTCCCCGGGGGGCGTGCGGAATGGCTACACCTTC

J: TRBJ1-1
size: -
D: -
V: TRBV11-3
CDR3: CASSSLGRVGTEAFF
DNA: TGTGCCAGCAGCTCCTTGGGCAGGGTGGGCACTGAAGCTTTCTTT

J: TRBJ2-3
size: -
D: -
V: TRBV4-2
CDR3: CASSQDPRASSADTQYF
DNA: TGTGCCAGCAGCCAAGATCCGAGGGCCAGTAGTGCAGATACGCAGTATTTT

J: TRBJ1-5
size: -
D: -
V: TRBV7-8
CDR3: CASSPGIDQPQHF
DNA: TGTGCCAGCAGCCCGGGGATTGACCAGCCCCAGCATTTT

J: TRBJ2-1
size: once
D: TRBD2
V: TRBV10-3
CDR3: CAISSLAGVDEQFF
DNA: TGTGCCATCAGCTCCTTAGCGGGAGTTGATGAGCAGTTCTTC

J: TRBJ1-2
size: -
D: TRBD1
V: TRBV6-5
CDR3: CASTQGQAPYGYTF
DNA: TGTGCCAGCACCCAGGGACAGGCCCCCTATGGCTACACCTTC

J: TRBJ2-1
size: -
D: TRBD1
V: TRBV24-1
CDR3: CATSDSGDGQAYNEQFF
DNA: TGTGCCACCAGTGATTCTGGGGATGGACAGGCCTACAATGAGCAGTTCTTC

J: TRBJ1-2
size: -
D: TRBD1
V: TRBV7-3
CDR3: CASSVTGGAGNYGYTF
DNA: TGTGCCAGCAGCGTGACAGGGGGCGCCGGTAACTATGGCTACACCTTC

J: TRBJ1-6
size: few
D: -
V: TRBV11-2
CDR3: CASSSLDSPLHF
DNA: TGTGCCAGCAGCTCCTTAGATTCACCCCTCCACTTT

J: TRBJ2-2
size: -
D: -
V: TRBV4-1
CDR3: CASTRGMMNTGELFF
DNA: TGCGCCAGCACCCGGGGAATGATGAACACCGGGGAGCTGTTTTTT

J: TRBJ2-7
size: once
D: -
V: TRBV18
CDR3: CASSPSPQGSYEQYF
DNA: TGTGCCAGCTCACCAAGCCCACAGGGCTCCTACGAGCAGTACTTC

J: TRBJ2-1
size: -
D: TRBD1
V: TRBV2
CDR3: CASSEANRQGNEQFF
DNA: TGTGCCAGCAGTGAAGCCAATAGACAGGGCAATGAGCAGTTCTTC

J: TRBJ2-4
size: -
D: TRBD1
V: TRBV11-3
CDR3: CASSLTGGLSIQYF
DNA: TGTGCCAGCAGCTTGACAGGGGGATTAAGCATTCAGTACTTC

J: TRBJ1-1
size: -
D: -
V: TRBV7-3
CDR3: CASSLMANTEAFF
DNA: TGTGCCAGCAGCTTAATGGCTAACACTGAAGCTTTCTTT

J: TRBJ1-1
size: -
D: -
V: TRBV25-1
CDR3: CASRDRENTEAFF
DNA: TGTGCCAGCAGGGACAGAGAGAACACTGAAGCTTTCTTT

J: TRBJ2-7
size: -
D: TRBD2
V: TRBV7-6
CDR3: CASSRTGGPTSSYEQYF
DNA: TGTGCCAGCAGCCGAACGGGGGGACCGACCAGCTCCTACGAGCAGTACTTC